This entry lists 30 T cell receptor beta chains sequenced from one sample in a study of T cells in narcolepsy. Assay used: immunoSEQ multiplex PCR; TCRdb lists only in-frame clones, some missing. Found here are 20,000 to 25,000 clones, almost 85% of them singletons; the top ten hold approximately 1.3%. The specimen sequenced was CD45RA- memory CD4+ T cells from PBMCs. The receptors stem from a human donor with narcolepsy.

The chain joins TRBV5-1 to TRBJ2-3, with a tentative D call TRBD1 (5 bases). V shed 5 bases and J shed 9 bases, with 19 bases lying between them. CDR1 and CDR2 from the germline V gene are SGHRS and YFSETQ. This CDR3 contains 14 residues. CDR3 coding DNA: TGCGCCAGCAGTTTCGACAGCCCCGCCTGGACGCAGTATTTT. This encodes CASSFDSPAWTQYF.

This clone was picked up one time. The chain joins TRBV7-2 to TRBJ2-5, with 8 bases matching TRBD2. CDR1 and CDR2 from the germline V gene are SGHTA and FQGNSA. The CDR3 runs 16 residues. Trimming cost V 3 bases and J 2 bases; bases outside gene matches: 8. The CDR3 loop reads CASSFPRTSWQETQYF. DNA of the CDR3: TGTGCCAGCAGCTTCCCGAGGACTAGCTGGCAAGAGACCCAGTACTTC.

The V call is TRBV4-2, the J call TRBJ2-3, with unresolved D. The CDR3 has 14 residues. Trimming removed 3 bases from V and 2 bases from J, with 9 bases in between. The germline V gene has CDR1 LGHNA and CDR2 YNFKEQ. This CDR3 reads CASSQEGTTDTQYF. For the CDR3, the DNA is TGTGCCAGCAGCCAGGAAGGAACCACAGATACGCAGTATTTT.

This chain joins TRBV4-3 and TRBJ2-3; D remains ambiguous. V was trimmed by 2 bases and J by 4 bases, leaving 10 bases between them. Germline-derived CDR1 and CDR2 are LGHNA and YSLEER. CDR3 length: 14 residues. CDR3 sequence (DNA): TGCGCCAGCAGCCAACGCTTAAACCCAGATACGCAGTATTTT. Its protein is CASSQRLNPDTQYF.

The rearrangement joins TRBV9 to TRBJ1-4; 9 bases align to TRBD1. CDR3 length equals 14 residues. Trimming took 6 bases from V and 4 from J; bases not matched to a gene: 4. Germline V lookup: CDR1 SGDLS, CDR2 YYNGEE. CDR3 protein: CASTVGQGNEKLFF. The CDR3 nucleotides are TGTGCCAGCACCGTGGGACAGGGTAATGAAAAACTGTTTTTT.

CDR3 in DNA: TGCAGCGTTGATAGAAGCGGGAGGGCCAAATACGATGAGCAGTTCTTC. It specifies CSVDRSGRAKYDEQFF. The chain links TRBV29-1 to TRBJ2-1, with 10 nucleotides matching TRBD2. This CDR3 spans 16 amino acids. Germline CDR1 SQVTM, CDR2 ANQGSEA. Trimming took 3 bases from V and 8 from J; bases not matched to a gene: 13.

This clone was seen once. V and J are TRBV6-6 and TRBJ1-2; D not resolved. The CDR3 runs to 13 residues. Between the trimmed V and J ends, which lost 5 bases and 0 bases, there was a span of 7 bases. CDR1 and CDR2 (germline): MNHNY, SVGAGI (reference sequence). This CDR3 reads CASSRGSNYGYTF. CDR3 coding DNA: TGTGCCAGCAGTCGGGGTTCTAACTATGGCTACACCTTC.

DNA of the CDR3: TGTGCCAGCAGCTTAACGTGGGGCGGAAATAGCAATCAGCCCCAGCATTTT. It specifies CASSLTWGGNSNQPQHF. This chain connects TRBV7-8 to TRBJ1-5; tentatively, D is TRBD1 (5 bases). Trimming left V 2 bases short and J 0 bases short, with 14 bases between. Germline lookup yields CDR1 SGHVS and CDR2 FQNEAQ. The CDR3 sequence is 17 residues long.

The rearrangement joins TRBV19 to TRBJ2-2; tentative D call: TRBD1 (6 bases). There are 15 residues in the CDR3. From germline, CDR1 is LNHDA and CDR2 SQIVND (reference sequence). The V end was cut by 3 bases, the J end by 5 bases, with 13 bases between. The CDR3 spells CASSIEQGGTGELFF. The CDR3 nucleotides are TGTGCCAGTAGTATTGAACAGGGCGGTACCGGGGAGCTGTTTTTT.

This clone is a singleton in its sample. The CDR3 sequence is CASSPGGTVYEQYF. For the CDR3, the DNA is TGTGCCAGCAGCCCTGGAGGGACAGTCTACGAGCAGTACTTC. The V and J genes are TRBV7-2 and TRBJ2-7; weak D call: TRBD1 (7 bases). V was trimmed by 5 bases and J by 3 bases, leaving 14 bases between them. The CDR3 has 14 residues. Germline assignment: CDR1 SGHTA and CDR2 FQGNSA.

The chain carries TRBV11-2 and TRBJ2-7; D is unclear. Trimming cost V 5 bases and J 4 bases, with 9 bases left between them. The CDR3 is made up of 12 amino acids. CDR1 and CDR2 from the germline V gene are SGHAT and FQNNGV. CDR3 in DNA: TGTGCCAGCAGCCAGTACGCTTACGAGCAGTACTTC. Its translation is CASSQYAYEQYF. The variable domain in full, completed from reference TRBV11-2 and TRBJ2-7, reads EAGVAQSPRYKIIEKRQSVAFWCNPISGHATLYWYQQILGQGPKLLIQFQNNGVVDDSQLPKDRFSAERLKGVDSTLKIQPAKLEDSAVYLCASSQYAYEQYFGPGTRLTVT.

This chain uses TRBV7-3 with TRBJ1-2; D gene uncertain. This CDR3 is 13 amino acids long. Germline CDR1 SGHTA, CDR2 FQGTGA. V lost 5 bases, J lost 2 bases, and 9 bases lay in between. CDR3 amino acids: CASSPGNNYGYTF. CDR3 sequence (DNA): TGTGCCAGCAGCCCTGGGAACAACTATGGCTACACCTTC.

This clone was counted between two and nine times. This chain connects TRBV5-4 to TRBJ2-1; 7 nucleotides agree with TRBD2. V was clipped by 0 bases and J by 7 bases; unmatched bases: 7. The CDR3 sequence is 15 residues long. Germline V gene data show CDR1 as SGHNT and CDR2 as YYREEE (reference sequence). CDR3 sequence: CASSLDPGAGNEQFF. The CDR3 bases are TGTGCCAGCAGCTTGGATCCGGGAGCGGGGAATGAGCAGTTCTTC.

This chain uses TRBV7-6 with TRBJ2-1; D remains unclear. The CDR3 consists of 13 residues. The V end lost 2 bases, the J end lost 8 bases, and 10 bases lay between the germline ends. CDR1 is SGHVS and CDR2 is FNYEAQ in the germline V gene. CDR3 residues: CASSLTAQYEQFF. The CDR3 DNA reads TGTGCCAGCAGCTTAACCGCCCAATATGAGCAGTTCTTC.

This chain uses TRBV7-9 with TRBJ2-2, with a weak D call TRBD2 (5 bases). Trimming left V 1 base short and J 6 bases short, with 9 bases between. The CDR3 is made up of 14 amino acids. The germline V gene has CDR1 SEHNR and CDR2 FQNEAQ (reference sequence). The CDR3 reads CASSLVAGPGELFF. CDR3 nucleotide sequence: TGTGCCAGCAGCTTAGTGGCGGGTCCCGGGGAGCTGTTTTTT.

The V call is TRBV27, the J call TRBJ2-7; 9 bases map to TRBD2. V lost 3 bases to trimming and J lost 6 bases; unmatched junction nucleotides: 6. The germline V gene encodes CDR1 MNHEY and CDR2 SMNVEV (reference sequence). There are 14 residues in the CDR3. The chain's CDR3 is CASSLSGRRGEQYF. In DNA form, the CDR3 reads TGTGCCAGCAGTTTGAGCGGGAGGAGAGGCGAGCAGTACTTC.

V is TRBV5-1 and J is TRBJ1-1, with a possible D match to TRBD1 (5 bases). The CDR3 extends over 15 amino acids. The V and J ends lost 1 base and 0 bases respectively, with 10 bases between them. Germline CDR1 and CDR2: SGHRS and YFSETQ. CDR3 residues: CASSLRQSVNTEAFF. CDR3 in DNA: TGCGCCAGCAGCTTGCGACAGTCGGTGAACACTGAAGCTTTCTTT.

This chain links TRBV19 with TRBJ1-1; perhaps TRBD1 as D (5 bases). V lost 3 bases to trimming and J lost 5 bases, with 13 bases between them. CDR1 LNHDA and CDR2 SQIVND come from the germline V gene (reference sequence). The CDR3 sequence is 14 residues long. The CDR3 DNA reads as TGTGCCAGTAGTATCTCGGGACTTGGAACTGAAGCTTTCTTT. Its translation is CASSISGLGTEAFF.

This chain uses TRBV6-6 with TRBJ2-5; D may be TRBD1 (7 bases). Germline-derived CDR1 and CDR2 are MNHNY and SVGAGI (reference sequence). V was pared by 2 bases and J by 5 bases, with 15 bases between. The CDR3 has 15 amino acids. The CDR3 protein is CASSYGPGGTETQYF. The CDR3 DNA is TGTGCCAGCAGTTACGGGCCAGGGGGGACGGAGACCCAGTACTTC.

This clone is a singleton in its sample. The V gene is TRBV7-3, the J gene TRBJ2-1; 11 nucleotides align to TRBD2. The CDR3 spans 18 residues. Germline V gene data show CDR1 as SGHTA and CDR2 as FQGTGA. J was trimmed by 2 bases and V by 1 base; bases with no gene match: 7. CDR3 coding DNA: TGTGCCAGCAGCTTAAGGGGGACTAGCGGCCAGCCCTACAATGAGCAGTTCTTC. Its protein is CASSLRGTSGQPYNEQFF.

This clone has only a few counts. The J gene is TRBJ2-7, the V gene TRBV7-9; D gene ambiguous. Trimming took 5 bases from V and 4 from J, leaving 9 bases between them. This CDR3 is 12 amino acids long. Per germline, CDR1 SEHNR and CDR2 FQNEAQ (reference sequence). The CDR3 spells CASSQDGYEQYF. CDR3 bases: TGTGCCAGCAGCCAGGACGGTTACGAGCAGTACTTC.

J is TRBJ1-1 and V is TRBV27; weak D call: TRBD1 (5 bases). Germline loops: CDR1 MNHEY, CDR2 SMNVEV (reference sequence). The CDR3 sequence is 15 residues long. V gave up 2 bases and J gave up 1 base, with 11 bases separating them. The CDR3 region is CASSLGSGRNTEAFF. The CDR3 bases are TGTGCCAGCAGTTTAGGTTCAGGGAGGAACACTGAAGCTTTCTTT.

The V and J genes are TRBV7-9 and TRBJ2-7; D remains unclear. CDR3 size: 14 residues. V dropped 1 base and J dropped 1 base, with 8 bases sitting between them. CDR1 is SEHNR, CDR2 FQNEAQ, per germline (reference sequence). CDR3 region: CASSLGLGSYEQYF. CDR3 nucleotide sequence: TGTGCCAGCAGCTTAGGATTAGGGTCCTACGAGCAGTACTTC.

The gene calls are TRBV5-1 and TRBJ2-1; TRBD2 agrees at 11 bases. The length of the CDR3 is 17 residues. Germline V gene lookup returns CDR1 SGHRS and CDR2 YFSETQ. J was trimmed by 1 base and V by 0 bases; bases with no gene match: 3. As DNA, the CDR3 is TGCGCCAGCAGCTTGGACATAGCGGGAGGGTCCTACAATGAGCAGTTCTTC. Its translation: CASSLDIAGGSYNEQFF.

The V call is TRBV7-9, the J call TRBJ1-3; D is ambiguous. Trimming took 1 base from V and 4 from J, leaving 11 bases between them. Germline values: CDR1 SEHNR, CDR2 FQNEAQ (reference sequence). The CDR3 covers 15 residues. Here the CDR3 reads CASSLEDSPGNTIYF. The CDR3 DNA reads TGTGCCAGCAGCTTAGAGGACTCCCCCGGAAACACCATATATTTT.

The chain has TRBV4-2 and TRBJ1-4; D unclear. Looked up from germline, CDR1 is LGHNA and CDR2 is YNFKEQ. The germline V and J ends were trimmed by 4 bases and 5 bases, with 11 bases remaining between them. This CDR3 is built from 14 residues. CDR3 coding DNA: TGTGCCAGCAGCCCTGGCGCCCGAAATGAAAAACTGTTTTTT. This gives the protein CASSPGARNEKLFF.

This clone was seen just once. The J gene is TRBJ1-4, the V gene TRBV28; tentatively, D is TRBD1 (5 bases). Germline values: CDR1 MDHEN, CDR2 SYDVKM. V was cut by 7 bases and J by 5 bases, with 8 bases left in between. The CDR3 totals 12 residues. In DNA form, the CDR3 reads TGTGCCAGCACCGGGGGGAATGAAAAACTGTTTTTT. Encoded protein: CASTGGNEKLFF.

This chain joins TRBV6-5 and TRBJ2-5; 11 positions match TRBD2. The CDR3 loop spans 15 amino acids. CDR1 MNHEY and CDR2 SVGAGI come from the germline V gene. Germline trimming cut 6 bases from V and 5 bases from J; bases unmatched to any gene: 8. CDR3 coding DNA: TGTGCCAGCAGGACTAGCGGGAACGTCGGGGAGACCCAGTACTTC. It encodes CASRTSGNVGETQYF.

This rearrangement joins TRBV5-1 to TRBJ2-2; 13 nucleotides align to TRBD2. The CDR3 totals 18 residues. Per the germline V gene, CDR1 is SGHRS and CDR2 is YFSETQ. J was trimmed by 6 bases and V by 0 bases; bases with no gene match: 8. The CDR3 loop reads CASSLARTSGRGAGELFF. CDR3 in DNA: TGCGCCAGCAGCTTGGCAAGGACTAGCGGGAGAGGTGCCGGGGAGCTGTTTTTT.

This clone occurred once. The junction differs from germline at one of its ends, possibly a read error. The J gene is TRBJ2-2, the V gene TRBV2, with TRBD2 matching over 9 bases. The CDR3 runs to 15 residues. Germline loops: CDR1 SNHLY, CDR2 FYNNEI. Written as DNA, the CDR3 is TGTGCCAGCAGTGAAAGGGCTAGCGGGACCGGGGAGCCGTTTTTT. Translated, it gives CASSERASGTGEPFF.